Below, 25 T cell receptor beta chains from the same sample are listed, as sequenced in a study of molecular identifiers for immune sequencing clone quantification. TCRdb re-called the PCR reads with MiXCR, one entry per CDR3 protein. The table has about 500,000 distinct CDR3 sequences, around 25% seen once. Sample: naive CD8+ T cells from blood, with Jurkat cell RNA spiked in. Subset specified: FACS-sorted CD8+CD4-CCR7+CD45RA+ naive T cells. The receptors shown here come from a human donor in good health. Some libraries in this study had Jurkat cell RNA spiked in.

This clonotype has a handful of counts. The chain combines TRBV3-1 with TRBJ2-6, with D possibly TRBD1 on 6 matching bases. The CDR3 runs 17 residues. Germline V CDR1 and CDR2: LGHDT, YNNKEL (reference sequence). The V end was cut by 4 bases, the J end by 0 bases, with 13 bases between. CDR3 in amino acids: CASSLGHMSSGANVLTF. CDR3 bases: TGTGCCAGCAGCCTGGGACACATGAGCTCTGGGGCCAACGTCCTGACTTTC.

In regard to this clonotype: The junction and the germline gene differ at one end; a read error may be behind it. The V and J genes are TRBV25-1 and TRBJ2-7; D is ambiguous. CDR3 length: 10 residues. Germline CDR1 is MGHDK and CDR2 is SYGVNS. The CDR3: CVSSVYEQYF. CDR3 sequence (DNA): TGTGTCAGCAGTGTTTACGAGCAGTACTTC.

The gene calls are TRBV21-1 and TRBJ1-1; TRBD1, the D gene given by the table, was not confirmed from the DNA. TRBV21-1 is listed as a pseudogene. The CDR3 length is 18 residues. The CDR3 reads CASSKDSLDGQLNTEAFF. The CDR3, as DNA: TGTGCCAGCAGCAAAGACAGTCTTGACGGACAGTTGAACACTGAAGCTTTCTTT.

The CDR3: CASSWMRQGNYNSPLHF. The CDR3 bases are TGTGCCAGCAGCTGGATGAGACAGGGCAACTATAATTCACCCCTCCACTTT. The V call is TRBV7-2, the J call TRBJ1-6; TRBD1 agrees at 7 bases. Germline V gene sequence: CDR1 SGHTA, CDR2 FQGNSA. The CDR3 loop spans 17 amino acids. V trimming: 4 bases; J trimming: 3 bases; junction bases outside the gene matches: 9.

The chain joins TRBV4-3 to TRBJ2-2, with 10 bases identical to TRBD1. After removal of 4 bases from V and 4 bases from J, the junction contained 3 bases not matched to a gene. The CDR3 consists of 15 residues. Germline V CDR1 and CDR2: LGHNA, YSLEER. CDR3 DNA sequence: TGCGCCAGCAGCCCGGGACAGGGGTTCACCGGGGAGCTGTTTTTT. Amino acids: CASSPGQGFTGELFF.

To note about this clonotype: A read error is possible here, since a much larger clone lies one base away. This chain joins TRBV28 and TRBJ2-1; no clear D gene. This CDR3 comprises 11 residues. Germline V gene sequence: CDR1 MDHEN, CDR2 SYDVKM. This chain's CDR3 is CASSLSDEQSF. CDR3 coding DNA: TGTGCCAGCAGTTTGTCCGATGAGCAGTCCTTC.

This chain connects TRBV7-9 to TRBJ2-3; the D call may be TRBD1 or TRBD2 (5 bases each). Trimming took off 5 bases at V and 5 bases at J, with 17 bases between the two ends. CDR1 SEHNR and CDR2 FQNEAQ come from the germline V gene (reference sequence). CDR3 length equals 15 residues. The CDR3 here is CASSPIRAAGDTQYF. The CDR3 DNA is TGTGCCAGCAGCCCCATCAGGGCCGCGGGAGATACGCAGTATTTT. Together with reference TRBV7-9 and TRBJ2-3, the CDR3 gives the full variable domain: DTGVSQNPRHKITKRGQNVTFRCDPISEHNRLYWYRQTLGQGPEFLTYFQNEAQLEKSRLLSDRFSAERPKGSFSTLEIQRTEQGDSAMYLCASSPIRAAGDTQYFGPGTRLTVL.

This sequence joins TRBV11-2 and TRBJ1-4, with unresolved D. Germline V gene lookup returns CDR1 SGHAT and CDR2 FQNNGV. V gave up 1 base and J gave up 4 bases, with 13 bases separating them. The CDR3 covers 16 residues. CDR3: CASSLAQNAINEKLFF. Here the CDR3 DNA reads TGTGCCAGCAGCTTAGCTCAGAATGCTATTAATGAAAAACTGTTTTTT.

As concerns this clonotype: Given a much more abundant clone one base away, this may be a read error. This chain uses TRBV7-2 with TRBJ1-1; D is unresolved. The CDR3 consists of 13 residues. The germline CDR1 and CDR2 sequences are SGHTA and FQGNSA. The CDR3 DNA follows: TGTGCCGGCAGCTTATTCGGTTGGACTGAAGCTTTCTTT. Translated: CAGSLFGWTEAFF.

The gene calls are TRBV27 and TRBJ2-7; no reliable D call. The V end lost 8 bases, the J end lost 6 bases, and 26 bases lay between the germline ends. The CDR3 spans 16 residues. CDR1 MNHEY and CDR2 SMNVEV come from the germline V gene (reference sequence). The CDR3 sequence is CASAPGCPPGLSEQYF. The CDR3 nucleotides are TGTGCCAGCGCACCGGGTTGTCCGCCGGGTCTATCCGAGCAGTACTTC.

This clonotype was seen more than once but under ten times. V usage is TRBV7-6 and J usage is TRBJ1-6; the match to TRBD1 covers 12 bases. Per germline, CDR1 SGHVS and CDR2 FNYEAQ. This CDR3 spans 16 amino acids. Trimming cost V 1 base and J 6 bases; bases outside gene matches: 1. This CDR3 reads CASSLVGQGANSPLHF. CDR3 DNA: TGTGCCAGCAGCTTAGTGGGACAGGGGGCTAATTCACCCCTCCACTTT.

This clonotype was observed a handful of times. This chain uses TRBV6-5 with TRBJ1-6, with a possible D match to TRBD1 (5 bases). Trimming stripped 0 bases from V and 7 bases from J, with 13 bases between. Germline V gene sequence: CDR1 MNHEY, CDR2 SVGAGI. The CDR3 runs to 16 residues. The chain's CDR3 is CASSYSTGQGNSPLHF. The CDR3 DNA reads TGTGCCAGCAGTTACTCGACTGGGCAGGGAAATTCACCCCTCCACTTT.

A word on this clonotype: One end of the junction is discordant with germline, which a read error may explain. The chain carries TRBV5-3 and TRBJ1-6; D is ambiguous. TRBV5-3 is filed as an ORF, its function uncertain. The CDR3 consists of 13 residues. The CDR3 spells CASSLAGTSPLHF. The CDR3 DNA reads TGTGCCAGCAGCTTGGCTGGAACTTCACCCCTCCACTTT.

A note on this clonotype: Since no conserved phenylalanine or tryptophan closes the CDR3, a read error is the likely cause. Because the CDR3's place on the DNA is in doubt, the DNA is left out and the CDR3 is given as listed by TCRdb. The V gene is TRBV3-1, the J gene TRBJ1-1. 14 amino acids form the CDR3, both terminal residues included. Germline V gene sequence: CDR1 LGHDT, CDR2 YNNKEL (reference sequence). CDR3: CASSQESLNTEAIS.

This chain uses TRBV7-2 with TRBJ2-7, with D possibly TRBD2 on 5 matching bases. With 5 bases removed from V and 2 bases from J, the gap between germline ends came to 16 bases. The CDR3 runs to 15 residues. CDR1 and CDR2 from the germline V gene are SGHTA and FQGNSA. CDR3 DNA: TGTGCCAGCAGCGTAGTGGGTGAGGGCCCCTACGAGCAGTACTTC. Amino acids: CASSVVGEGPYEQYF. The full variable domain, with the rest looked up from reference TRBV7-2 and TRBJ2-7, is GAGVSQSPSNKVTEKGKDVELRCDPISGHTALYWYRQSLGQGLEFLIYFQGNSAPDKSGLPSDRFSAERTGGSVSTLTIQRTQQEDSAVYLCASSVVGEGPYEQYFGPGTRLTVT.

Notes on this clonotype: Likely a read error: the CDR3 ends without its conserved phenylalanine or tryptophan. The chain is built from TRBV10-3 and TRBJ2-3; D gene ambiguous. The CDR3 runs 15 residues. CDR1 and CDR2 (germline): ENHRY, SYGVKD. The V and J ends lost 5 bases and 2 bases respectively, with 14 bases between them. In DNA form, the CDR3 reads TGTGCCATCAGTCAGCGATCGAGCCCCACAGATACGCAGTATTAT. It encodes CAISQRSSPTDTQYY.

This clonotype came up a few times. The chain couples TRBV20-1 to TRBJ2-3; 7 bases align to TRBD1. With 0 bases clipped from V and 2 bases from J, the junction kept 11 bases outside the gene matches. The CDR3 contains 17 residues. The germline V gene encodes CDR1 DFQATT and CDR2 SNEGSKA (reference sequence). DNA of the CDR3: TGCAGTGCTAGAGAAAACAGGGGCCGCTTCCTCACAGATACGCAGTATTTT. It is translated as CSARENRGRFLTDTQYF.

This clonotype was counted ten times or more. The junction departs from the called germline gene at one end, perhaps through a read error. The rearrangement joins TRBV6-1 to TRBJ2-7; 8 bases are a match to TRBD1. The CDR3 extends over 10 amino acids. CDR1 is MNHNS, CDR2 SASEGT, per germline. CDR3 in DNA: TGTGCCAGCAGCGAGGGACAGGTAGGATTC. This gives the protein CASSEGQVGF.

V gene TRBV30 combines with J gene TRBJ2-7; TRBD2 might be the D (7 bases). The ends were cut back, 2 bases at V and 5 bases at J, with 13 bases in the middle. Per germline, CDR1 GTSNPN and CDR2 SVGIG (reference sequence). CDR3 length equals 13 residues. CDR3 nucleotide sequence: TGTGCCTGGAGTCAGGGGAGGGGGGACGAGCAGTACTTC. Translating it yields CAWSQGRGDEQYF.

V gene TRBV3-1 combines with J gene TRBJ2-5; D is uncertain. The V end lost 1 base, the J end lost 1 base, and 10 bases lay between the germline ends. The germline CDR1 and CDR2 sequences are LGHDT and YNNKEL (reference sequence). The CDR3 totals 15 residues. The CDR3 is CASSQGKAFQETQYF. CDR3 DNA: TGTGCCAGCAGCCAAGGAAAGGCTTTCCAAGAGACCCAGTACTTC.

This clonotype was seen many times. The V call is TRBV7-2, the J call TRBJ2-1; 7 bases fit TRBD1. The CDR3 has 18 amino acids. The V gene's germline CDR1 is SGHTA and CDR2 FQGNSA. V lost 5 bases, J lost 0 bases, and 13 bases stayed unmatched. Here the CDR3 reads CASSLKDRPLSSYNEQFF. DNA for the CDR3: TGTGCCAGCAGCCTTAAGGACAGGCCACTAAGCTCCTACAATGAGCAGTTCTTC.

The chain joins TRBV30 to TRBJ1-5, with a weak D call TRBD1 (6 bases). The V gene lost 0 bases and the J gene lost 7 bases, with 10 bases spanning the gap. The CDR3 has 13 residues. CDR1 is GTSNPN, CDR2 SVGIG, per germline (reference sequence). The CDR3 loop reads CAWSVGGQQPQHF. CDR3 in DNA: TGTGCCTGGAGTGTAGGGGGGCAGCAGCCCCAGCATTTT.

This clonotype was counted at least ten times. This sequence joins TRBV12-3 or TRBV12-4 and TRBJ2-1; either TRBD1 or TRBD2 may fit D (5 bases each). The V end was cut by 6 bases, the J end by 8 bases, with 14 bases between. The CDR3 runs to 13 residues. The CDR3 loop is CASRGTDLDEQFF. The CDR3 region has the DNA TGTGCCAGCAGAGGGACGGATTTGGATGAGCAGTTCTTC.

This CDR3 is CASSIGQGYNQPQHF. The CDR3 coding sequence is TGTGCCAGTAGTATAGGACAGGGCTACAATCAGCCCCAGCATTTT. The chain joins TRBV19 to TRBJ1-5; the match to TRBD1 covers 7 bases. Germline-derived CDR1 and CDR2 are LNHDA and SQIVND (reference sequence). With 1 base clipped from V and 3 bases from J, the junction kept 3 bases outside the gene matches. The CDR3 sequence is 15 residues long.

This clonotype has a handful of counts. The CDR3 DNA reads TGTGCCAGCAGTGAAACCGGGACAGGGTACCCCCTCCACTTT. It codes for CASSETGTGYPLHF. V usage is TRBV25-1 and J usage is TRBJ1-6, with 9 bases that match TRBD1. Losses at the gene ends were 2 bases for V and 13 bases for J; bases not matched to a gene: 6. Per the germline V gene, CDR1 is MGHDK and CDR2 is SYGVNS. CDR3 length: 14 residues.